The entry that follows covers one T cell receptor beta chain sequence. Its antigen is currently not known. No base quality values were provided; no much bigger clone lies one nucleotide off. These data belong to a study of blood T cell repertoires in COVID-19 (dated by TCRdb to 2020 to 2022). Broadly, across the study: Samples covering the acute and convalescent phases of COVID-19 were provided by collaborators in the United States, Italy and Spain. Samples were obtained from the ongoing ImmuneRACE study (first 160 participants) and from 1,254 subjects provided by 6 global collaborators. Sample metadata almost always included a de-identified subject ID, COVID-19 status, age in years and sex. A freely available public database, intended as a resource for researchers studying the immune response to SARS-CoV-2, is where the repertoires were released. The prospective study material was composed of cDNA or gDNA derived from T cells, B-cell-depleted T cells, or PBMCs. Where HLA class I and class II types were available, the types were taken from metadata supplied by the sample provider, not from assay-based typing. The dataset comprised deeply sampled blood TCRbeta repertoires from subjects exposed to, actively infected with, or recovered from COVID-19.

Collaborating institutions collected whole blood in K2EDTA tubes following their own protocols. For TCRbeta analysis, collaborators shipped samples in one of three forms: frozen whole blood, isolated PBMCs, or DNA extracted from either of those sample types. Results and caveats for the whole study, not just this receptor: The amount of clinical and demographic metadata varied by source and participant and was provided uncurated.

Its CDR3 holds 22 amino acids, cysteine through phenylalanine. Left in the record is the CDR3 DNA by itself, 66 bases read in frame from the first base. V gives up 0 bases and J gives up 2 bases, and the segment between their germline ends measures 28 bases. Per the germline V gene, LGHNA is the CDR1 and YNFKEQ is the CDR2. The immunoSEQ Assay, a bias-controlled multiplex PCR, was used to amplify TCRbeta CDR3 regions from genomic DNA. The study's processing was this. The number of nucleated cells in each sample was estimated from the amplification of reference gene primers within the assay. Sequence reads were collapsed and filtered to measure the absolute abundance of every unique TCRbeta CDR3 rearrangement. For each sample, productive Simpson clonality was calculated as the square root of Simpson's diversity index over productive rearrangements. TCRdb's version of the immuneACCESS table is confined to in-frame rearrangements and falls short of the full clone set. An unresolved V gene accounts for under half of the shortfall where checked; the remainder is of unknown origin. V and J calls plus clone size are reproduced from that table; the DNA served to infer D and trimming. The sample table shows tens of thousands of clones, and around 83% are seen once. Around 5% of the sample lies in the top ten.

The sample comprised peripheral blood. This sequence originates from a man over 45 with active COVID-19. The V and J genes are TRBV4-2 and TRBJ2-2, with no confident D gene call. For the CDR3, the sequence is CASSQETPQVGPTLTNTGELFF. In nucleotide form, the sequence is TGTGCCAGCAGCCAAGAAACCCCCCAAGTGGGCCCTACGCTCACCAACACCGGGGAGCTGTTTTTT.